This T cell receptor beta chain was documented in a study of blood T cell repertoires in COVID-19. In the original analysis: Reference gene primer amplification gave nucleated cell count estimates. Method: immunoSEQ multiplex PCR; TCRdb's copy keeps in-frame clones and lacks some. V and J calls and clone size are given by that table; D and trimming were obtained from the DNA. The table shows some 57,000 clones, with around nine tenths occurring only once. Sequenced material: peripheral blood. The TCR sequence derives from a man in his 70s with acute or convalescent COVID-19.

Here the CDR3 reads CASMEWGDTGELFF. DNA of the CDR3: TGTGCCAGTATGGAGTGGGGCGACACCGGGGAGCTGTTTTTT. V is TRBV19 and J is TRBJ2-2, with a weak D call TRBD1 (5 bases). Trimming took 7 bases from V and 3 from J, leaving 12 bases between them. The CDR3 runs 14 residues. Germline CDR1 LNHDA, CDR2 SQIVND (reference sequence).